This passage covers 11 T cell receptor beta chains from one sample sequenced in a study of T cell responses to AZD1222 COVID-19 vaccine. Only in-frame clones appear in the TCRdb table, and some are missing; sequencing was by immunoSEQ multiplex PCR. Altogether 100,000 or so clones are present, 88% being singletons, with the ten largest covering 2.5% to 3%. The sample was peripheral blood, taken on day 0 of AZD1222 vaccination. The receptors stem from an adult in good health.

The chain carries TRBV2 and TRBJ1-5; no clear D. Trimming pared 6 bases from V and 3 bases from J, leaving 9 bases between. The CDR3 is 13 residues long. Germline loops: CDR1 SNHLY, CDR2 FYNNEI. The CDR3 is CASREENNQPQHF. The DNA for the CDR3 is TGTGCCAGCAGGGAGGAGAACAATCAGCCCCAGCATTTT.

This rearrangement joins TRBV7-8 to TRBJ2-7; D possibly uses TRBD1 or TRBD2 (5 bases each). V lost 6 bases and J lost 5, with 17 bases in between. Germline CDR1 reads SGHVS; CDR2 reads FQNEAQ. The CDR3 totals 14 residues. CDR3 nucleotide sequence: TGTGCCAGCAGACCCAGTGGGGGAAGCCACGAGCAGTACTTC. Translating gives CASRPSGGSHEQYF.

The rearrangement links TRBV9 to TRBJ1-2; D uncertain. V lost 4 bases to trimming and J lost 7 bases, with 14 bases between them. The germline V gene has CDR1 SGDLS and CDR2 YYNGEE. The length of the CDR3 is 13 residues. CDR3 in amino acids: CASSLDLDGGYTF. For the CDR3, the DNA is TGTGCCAGCAGCCTTGATTTAGATGGTGGCTACACCTTC.

This chain links TRBV4-1 with TRBJ1-2; D perhaps matches TRBD1 (6 bases). Per the germline V gene, CDR1 is MGHRA and CDR2 is YSYEKL. Between the trimmed V and J ends, which lost 4 bases and 6 bases, there was a span of 12 bases. The CDR3 totals 13 residues. Here the CDR3 DNA reads TGCGCCAGCAGCCCTGGGGGGCTTAATGGCTACACCTTC. Its translation is CASSPGGLNGYTF.

This clone was seen just once. The rearrangement links TRBV29-1 to TRBJ2-2; D not certain. The CDR3 covers 14 residues. Germline CDR1 SQVTM, CDR2 ANQGSEA. V gave up 4 bases and J gave up 0 bases, with 9 bases separating them. The CDR3 region is CSVGVSTNTGELFF. As DNA, the CDR3 is TGCAGCGTTGGGGTCTCCACGAACACCGGGGAGCTGTTTTTT.

This rearrangement joins TRBV18 to TRBJ1-2; the D is unclear. Trimming took 0 bases from V and 4 from J, leaving 9 bases between them. CDR1 and CDR2 (germline): KGHSH, LQKENI. CDR3 length equals 14 residues. CDR3 bases: TGTGCCAGCTCACCACCGACTGGACCCTATGGCTACACCTTC. This gives the protein CASSPPTGPYGYTF.

This clone was seen just once. The chain has TRBV19 and TRBJ2-3; tentatively, D is TRBD2 (5 bases). V was pared by 0 bases and J by 3 bases, with 13 bases between. The germline V gene encodes CDR1 LNHDA and CDR2 SQIVND (reference sequence). The CDR3 covers 16 residues. The CDR3 reads CASSIEVTGLTDTQYF. The CDR3 coding sequence is TGTGCCAGTAGTATAGAGGTAACGGGATTGACAGATACGCAGTATTTT. The full variable domain, in which reference TRBV19 and TRBJ2-3 provide the parts outside the CDR3, is DGGITQSPKYLFRKEGQNVTLSCEQNLNHDAMYWYRQDPGQGLRLIYYSQIVNDFQKGDIAEGYSVSREKKESFPLTVTSAQKNPTAFYLCASSIEVTGLTDTQYFGPGTRLTVL.

CDR3: CASILSAGWNEQFF. CDR3 sequence (DNA): TGTGCCAGCATCTTGTCCGCGGGATGGAATGAGCAGTTCTTC. This chain connects TRBV2 to TRBJ2-1, with D possibly matching TRBD2 (6 bases). This CDR3 contains 14 residues. Germline CDR1 and CDR2: SNHLY and FYNNEI. V lost 7 bases and J 7 bases, leaving 17 bases between the germline ends.

The V call is TRBV7-9, the J call TRBJ2-1; weak D call: TRBD2 (5 bases). CDR1 and CDR2 from the germline V gene are SEHNR and FQNEAQ (reference sequence). The V gene lost 5 bases and the J gene lost 0 bases, with 17 bases spanning the gap. The CDR3 runs 17 residues. The CDR3 nucleotides read TGTGCCAGCAGCCTCCCACTCTTTCGGGGCTCCTACAATGAGCAGTTCTTC. Translated: CASSLPLFRGSYNEQFF.

This CDR3 reads CAISPQGYGYTF. The CDR3 DNA reads as TGTGCCATCAGCCCACAGGGGTATGGCTACACCTTC. The genes are TRBV10-3 and TRBJ1-2; 7 bases are shared with TRBD1. The CDR3 loop spans 12 amino acids. CDR1 and CDR2 from the germline V gene are ENHRY and SYGVKD. V trimming: 6 bases; J trimming: 5 bases; junction bases outside the gene matches: 3.

This chain connects TRBV29-1 to TRBJ1-1; no firm D call. This CDR3 is 13 amino acids long. CDR1 and CDR2 (germline): SQVTM, ANQGSEA. V was pared by 0 bases and J by 0 bases, with 5 bases between. This chain's CDR3 is CSVEEGMNTEAFF. In DNA, the CDR3 is TGCAGCGTTGAAGAGGGTATGAACACTGAAGCTTTCTTT.